One and the same sample provided the 21 T cell receptor beta chains below, sequenced in a study of Graves' ophthalmopathy and Graves' hyperthyroidism (dated by TCRdb to 2016 to 2019). TCRdb lists the instrument as Illumina HiSeq 2000. For repertoire sequencing, TCR beta CDR3 regions were amplified from RNA transcripts. HTBI primers and the Qiagen OneStep RT-PCR kit were used in a first-round RT-PCR, which was followed by a second-round multiplex PCR, size selection and purification. Using fastp at Q25 and MiXCR, TCRdb reprocessed the public reads and kept productive beta chains. Rows are combined by CDR3 protein, so each entry shows the most common genes and DNA. For this sample the table gives about 620,000 distinct CDR3 sequences, of which 22% were detected only once. The ten most abundant clones make up approximately 6.5% of the sample. The sequenced sample consisted of peripheral blood. All receptors derive from a woman between 18 and 29 years old with stable Graves' hyperthyroidism. Some clones in this sample may be carry-over from other donors' samples. Donor details come from another sample of the same person, matched by shared clones.

The table lists this clonotype with many counts. The chain recombines TRBV5-1 with TRBJ2-7; D not resolved. The CDR3 sequence is 14 residues long. V was trimmed by 7 bases and J by 3 bases, leaving 17 bases between them. CDR1 is SGHRS and CDR2 is YFSETQ in the germline V gene. The DNA for the CDR3 is TGCGCCAGCCAAATTTTCCCCACTCACTACGAGCAGTACTTC. As protein: CASQIFPTHYEQYF.

This clonotype was detected many times. J is TRBJ1-1 and V is TRBV19, with TRBD1 identical over 9 bases. This CDR3 has 16 residues. Germline CDR1 reads LNHDA; CDR2 reads SQIVND (reference sequence). Trimming removed 7 bases from V and 1 base from J; junction bases left unmatched: 10. The CDR3 loop is CASTSIPGQGNTEAFF. The CDR3 coding sequence is TGTGCCAGTACCTCAATACCGGGACAGGGGAACACTGAAGCTTTCTTT. The full variable domain, its missing parts supplied by reference TRBV19 and TRBJ1-1, is DGGITQSPKYLFRKEGQNVTLSCEQNLNHDAMYWYRQDPGQGLRLIYYSQIVNDFQKGDIAEGYSVSREKKESFPLTVTSAQKNPTAFYLCASTSIPGQGNTEAFFGQGTRLTVV.

V is TRBV28 and J is TRBJ1-2, with TRBD1 identical over 9 bases. The germline V gene encodes CDR1 MDHEN and CDR2 SYDVKM. V shed 2 bases, J shed 2 bases, and the junction held 9 bases outside the gene matches. The CDR3 is 17 residues long. The CDR3 protein is CASSLAGQGVWNYGYTF. The CDR3 region has the DNA TGTGCCAGCAGTTTAGCGGGACAGGGTGTATGGAACTATGGCTACACCTTC.

This clonotype was counted ten times or more. The chain uses TRBV2 and TRBJ2-5, with D maybe TRBD2 (5 bases). Between the trimmed V and J ends, which lost 7 bases and 5 bases, there was a span of 14 bases. The length of the CDR3 is 13 residues. Germline assignment: CDR1 SNHLY and CDR2 FYNNEI. In DNA, the CDR3 is TGTGCCAGCAACGAGGGTTTGGTTGAGACCCAGTACTTC. Translating it yields CASNEGLVETQYF.

The rearrangement links TRBV20-1 to TRBJ1-5; D may be TRBD1 (5 bases). The V and J ends lost 1 base and 7 bases respectively, with 20 bases between them. This CDR3 is built from 16 residues. CDR1 and CDR2 from the germline V gene are DFQATT and SNEGSKA (reference sequence). CDR3 in amino acids: CSARAASGPMEQPQHF. The CDR3, as DNA: TGCAGTGCTAGAGCCGCTTCGGGACCCATGGAGCAGCCCCAGCATTTT.

This sequence joins TRBV6-2 or TRBV6-3 and TRBJ1-5; maybe TRBD1 (6 bases). The germline V gene has CDR1 MNHEY and CDR2 SVGEGT. This CDR3 has 12 residues. V was pared by 6 bases and J by 11 bases, with 14 bases between. The CDR3 spells CASSFGQQAQHF. In nucleotides, the CDR3 is TGTGCCAGCAGCTTCGGACAGCAGGCCCAGCATTTT.

The sample holds many counts of this clonotype. The chain combines TRBV6-1 with TRBJ2-2; TRBD2 matches 9 bases. Germline CDR1 and CDR2: MNHNS and SASEGT. This CDR3 region has 16 residues. The trim removed 4 bases at V and 6 bases at J, leaving 9 bases unmatched. The CDR3: CASSVLAGRVAGELFF. The CDR3 DNA reads TGTGCCAGCAGTGTCCTAGCGGGAAGGGTCGCCGGGGAGCTGTTTTTT.

V is TRBV2 and J is TRBJ1-2; 10 bases fit TRBD1. After removal of 3 bases from V and 5 bases from J, the junction contained 12 bases not matched to a gene. From germline, CDR1 is SNHLY and CDR2 FYNNEI. The CDR3 runs to 17 residues. The CDR3 is CASSDLRTGGSFYGYTF. DNA of the CDR3: TGTGCCAGCAGTGACCTTCGGACAGGGGGTTCGTTTTATGGCTACACCTTC.

The CDR3: CASSQVDRAMPQHF. CDR3 coding DNA: TGCGCCAGCAGCCAAGTAGACCGGGCTATGCCCCAGCATTTT. The gene calls are TRBV4-1 and TRBJ1-5; D gene uncertain. The CDR3 is 14 residues long. The germline CDR1 and CDR2 sequences are MGHRA and YSYEKL. V was clipped by 1 base and J by 9 bases, with 13 bases between them.

The chain employs TRBV6-5 and TRBJ2-7, with 8 bases aligning to TRBD2. Germline V gene data show CDR1 as MNHEY and CDR2 as SVGAGI. With 5 bases clipped from V and 5 bases from J, the junction kept 14 bases outside the gene matches. The CDR3 is 16 residues long. CDR3 residues: CASSLPLLAGRHEQYF. The CDR3 DNA reads as TGTGCCAGCAGTCTACCCCTGTTAGCGGGACGGCACGAGCAGTACTTC.

This clonotype appeared a few times. The chain is built from TRBV4-1 and TRBJ1-2; D gene ambiguous. The CDR3 is 14 amino acids. Per germline, CDR1 MGHRA and CDR2 YSYEKL. Trimming cost V 1 base and J 2 bases, with 8 bases left between them. The CDR3 DNA follows: TGCGCCAGCAGCCAAGTGATACAGAACTATGGCTACACCTTC. Protein: CASSQVIQNYGYTF.

This clonotype was seen a few times. The chain uses TRBV24-1 and TRBJ1-5; D not certain. The V gene's germline CDR1 is KGHDR and CDR2 SFDVKD. Trimming removed 4 bases from V and 5 bases from J, with 11 bases in between. CDR3 length: 14 residues. The CDR3: CATSEALGHQPQHF. The DNA for the CDR3 is TGTGCCACCAGTGAGGCTCTGGGCCATCAGCCCCAGCATTTT.

This clonotype was seen at least ten times. The rearrangement links TRBV6-5 to TRBJ1-5; D possibly corresponds to TRBD1 (5 bases). Germline V gene sequence: CDR1 MNHEY, CDR2 SVGAGI. This CDR3 contains 15 residues. V lost 4 bases to trimming and J lost 0 bases, with 10 bases between them. CDR3 coding DNA: TGTGCCAGCAGTTCCCGGGGCTATAGCAATCAGCCCCAGCATTTT. It specifies CASSSRGYSNQPQHF.

Comments on this clonotype: A much larger clonotype is one base distant, so this may be a read error. This chain uses TRBV19 with TRBJ1-1; 8 nucleotides match TRBD1. CDR3 length: 13 amino acids. CDR1 is LNHDA and CDR2 is SQIVND in the germline V gene (reference sequence). The chain's CDR3 is CASRMDRVTEVFF. DNA of the CDR3: TGTGCCAGTAGGATGGACAGGGTCACTGAAGTTTTCTTT.

This chain joins TRBV12-3 or TRBV12-4 and TRBJ2-2; D remains unclear. V was trimmed by 6 bases and J by 0 bases, leaving 8 bases between them. The CDR3 is made up of 14 amino acids. Here the CDR3 reads CASRGSTNTGELFF. The DNA of the CDR3 is TGTGCCAGCAGGGGCAGTACGAACACCGGGGAGCTGTTTTTT.

This clonotype was counted a few times. The chain links TRBV5-1 to TRBJ2-2, with 9 bases matching TRBD1. CDR1 and CDR2 (germline): SGHRS, YFSETQ. There are 16 residues in the CDR3. V lost 7 bases, J lost 6 bases, and 13 bases stayed unmatched. CDR3 DNA: TGCGCCAGCGGAACACAGGGGGCGAGTAAGGCCGGGGAGCTGTTTTTT. Protein sequence: CASGTQGASKAGELFF. The full variable domain, in which reference TRBV5-1 and TRBJ2-2 provide the parts outside the CDR3, is KAGVTQTPRYLIKTRGQQVTLSCSPISGHRSVSWYQQTPGQGLQFLFEYFSETQRNKGNFPGRFSGRQFSNSRSEMNVSTLELGDSALYLCASGTQGASKAGELFFGEGSRLTVL.

The V and J genes are TRBV6-4 and TRBJ2-2, with D uncertain. Germline V gene lookup returns CDR1 MRHNA and CDR2 SNTAGT. The CDR3 covers 12 residues. V lost 6 bases and J lost 5, with 7 bases in between. CDR3 bases: TGTGCCAGCAGAACCCAGACCGGGGAGCTGTTTTTT. Its protein is CASRTQTGELFF.

This clonotype showed up many times. Mismatch with germline at one junction end may stem from a read error. V and J are TRBV30 and TRBJ2-5; 14 bases match TRBD2. The CDR3 contains 17 residues. Germline assignment: CDR1 GTSNPN and CDR2 SVGIG (reference sequence). The CDR3 loop is CASSPGLAGVGGETQYF. The DNA for the CDR3 is TGTGCCTCGAGTCCGGGACTAGCGGGAGTCGGGGGAGAGACCCAGTACTTC.

The table lists this clonotype with a few counts. This chain uses TRBV5-1 with TRBJ1-1; D is possibly TRBD1 (5 bases). Deletions cut 4 bases from V and 1 base from J, with 17 bases between. This CDR3 region has 16 residues. Germline CDR1 and CDR2: SGHRS and YFSETQ. The DNA of the CDR3 is TGCGCCAGCAGCCCTGGGGGACGGGAGACGAACACTGAAGCTTTCTTT. This codes for CASSPGGRETNTEAFF.

This clonotype came up many times. This sequence joins TRBV2 and TRBJ1-1, with 7 bases identical to TRBD1. This CDR3 has 11 amino acids. V was clipped by 5 bases and J by 8 bases; unmatched bases: 2. Germline values: CDR1 SNHLY, CDR2 FYNNEI. The CDR3 loop is CASSWDSEAFF. The CDR3 bases are TGTGCCAGCAGTTGGGACAGCGAAGCTTTCTTT. Based on the CDR3 plus reference TRBV2 and TRBJ1-1, the full variable domain is EPEVTQTPSHQVTQMGQEVILRCVPISNHLYFYWYRQILGQKVEFLVSFYNNEISEKSEIFDDQFSVERPDGSNFTLKIRSTKLEDSAMYFCASSWDSEAFFGQGTRLTVV.

This clonotype was picked up many times. The J gene is TRBJ1-5, the V gene TRBV20-1, with D unclear. The CDR3 covers 11 residues. Germline assignment: CDR1 DFQATT and CDR2 SNEGSKA (reference sequence). Trimming left V 6 bases short and J 6 bases short, with 9 bases between. The CDR3: CSATQLQPQHF. CDR3 sequence (DNA): TGCAGTGCCACCCAGCTTCAGCCCCAGCATTTT.